This T cell receptor (beta chain) was sequenced for a study of T cell repertoires in cytomegalovirus infection. As for the study in general: A matching HLA type, together with CMV infection, was signaled by public TCR beta signatures.

Remarks on this clonotype: What it binds is not known.

Germline CDR1 SGHNT, CDR2 YENEEA. This CDR3 is 13 amino acids long. The V and J ends lost 8 bases and 5 bases respectively, with 14 bases between them. TCRdb reanalysed the reads using MiXCR and keeps one entry per CDR3 protein. Altogether 54,000 or so distinct CDR3 sequences are present, roughly 32% being singletons, with the ten largest covering around three quarters. The TCR sequence derives from a human donor in good health (CMV status not recorded). Some clones in this sample may be carry-over from other donors' samples. The sequenced sample was PBMCs, sequenced either directly or after in vitro stimulation (not recorded which). The chain is built from TRBV11-3 and TRBJ2-3; no clear D gene. CDR3 region: CASYLRAIDTQYF. The CDR3 coding sequence is TGTGCCAGCTACCTTCGGGCCATAGATACGCAGTATTTT.